Described below is a single T cell receptor beta chain sequence and its context. Antigen specificity is unknown. TCRdb's copy holds only in-frame clones and misses some; the assay was immunoSEQ multiplex PCR. The sample lists about 7,600 clones; 70% to 85% were seen once. This sample stems from a study of cytotoxic CD8 clonotypes in ibrutinib-treated CLL. Study details: Response sampling occurred after a median approximately 12 months of treatment (range 6 to 36). Study results and limitations: Clonality was higher at ibrutinib response and returned toward baseline at progression.

This CDR3 has 13 amino acids. The V gene's germline CDR1 is SGHTA and CDR2 FQGNSA. Between the trimmed V and J ends, which lost 5 bases and 5 bases, there was a span of 10 bases. The input for sequencing was PBMCs, taken before ibrutinib treatment. The J gene is TRBJ1-3, the V gene TRBV7-2; D not certain. The TCR comes from a human donor with chronic lymphocytic leukemia. In DNA form, the CDR3 reads TGTGCCAGCAGCCCCCAGCAGAGAAACACCATATATTTT. Its protein product is CASSPQQRNTIYF.